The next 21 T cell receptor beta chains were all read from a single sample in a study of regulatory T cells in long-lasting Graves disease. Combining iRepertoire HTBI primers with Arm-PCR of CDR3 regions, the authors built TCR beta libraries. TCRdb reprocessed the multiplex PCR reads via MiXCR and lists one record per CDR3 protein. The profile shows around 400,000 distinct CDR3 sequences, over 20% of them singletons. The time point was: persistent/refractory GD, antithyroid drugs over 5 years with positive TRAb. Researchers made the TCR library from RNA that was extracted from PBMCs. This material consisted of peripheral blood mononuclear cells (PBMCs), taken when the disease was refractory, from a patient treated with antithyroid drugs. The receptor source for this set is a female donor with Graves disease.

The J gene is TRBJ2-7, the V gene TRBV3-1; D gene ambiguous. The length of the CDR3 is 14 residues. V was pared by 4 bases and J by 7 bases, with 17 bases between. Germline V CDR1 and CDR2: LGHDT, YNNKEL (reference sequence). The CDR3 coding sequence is TGTGCCAGCAGCCGTAGTGTATATCTGGGAGAGCAGTACTTC. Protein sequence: CASSRSVYLGEQYF.

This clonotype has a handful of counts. CDR3 sequence: CASSLDPGNEKLFF. The CDR3 DNA reads as TGCGCCAGCAGCTTGGACCCGGGGAATGAAAAACTGTTTTTT. The J gene is TRBJ1-4, the V gene TRBV4-1; no clear D. This CDR3 has 14 residues. V lost 5 bases and J lost 5, with 12 bases in between. CDR1 is MGHRA, CDR2 YSYEKL, per germline.

The CDR3 bases are TGTGCCAGCAGTGCAACGGGACAGGGCTATTCCTACGAGCAGTACTTC. Translation: CASSATGQGYSYEQYF. J is TRBJ2-7 and V is TRBV28; 9 nucleotides match TRBD1. After removal of 5 bases from V and 1 base from J, the junction contained 9 bases not matched to a gene. CDR1 and CDR2 from the germline V gene are MDHEN and SYDVKM. This CDR3 comprises 16 residues. Drawing the rest from reference TRBV28 and TRBJ2-7, the complete variable domain is DVKVTQSSRYLVKRTGEKVFLECVQDMDHENMFWYRQDPGLGLRLIYFSYDVKMKEKGDIPEGYSVSREKKERFSLILESASTNQTSMYLCASSATGQGYSYEQYFGPGTRLTVT.

CDR3 bases: TGTGCCAGCAGCCAAGGATCAGGCGGTCAGCCCCAGCATTTT. Encoded protein: CASSQGSGGQPQHF. The genes are TRBV3-1 and TRBJ1-5, with no clear D. Germline V gives CDR1 LGHDT, CDR2 YNNKEL (reference sequence). There are 14 residues in the CDR3. V was cut by 1 base and J by 6 bases, with 10 bases left in between.

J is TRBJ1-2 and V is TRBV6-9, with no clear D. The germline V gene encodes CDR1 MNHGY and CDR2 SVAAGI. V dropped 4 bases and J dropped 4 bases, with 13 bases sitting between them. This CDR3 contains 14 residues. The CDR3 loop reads CASSSWGGVYGYTF. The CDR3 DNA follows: TGTGCCAGCAGTTCGTGGGGTGGAGTCTATGGCTACACCTTC.

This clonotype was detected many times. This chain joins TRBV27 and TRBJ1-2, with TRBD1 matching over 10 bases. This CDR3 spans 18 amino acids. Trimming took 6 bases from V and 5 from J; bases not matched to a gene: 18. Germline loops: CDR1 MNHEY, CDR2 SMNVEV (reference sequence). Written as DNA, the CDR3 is TGTGCCAGCAGCCTCGAGGGCGGGACAGGGGAGGGTGTATATGGCTACACCTTC. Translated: CASSLEGGTGEGVYGYTF.

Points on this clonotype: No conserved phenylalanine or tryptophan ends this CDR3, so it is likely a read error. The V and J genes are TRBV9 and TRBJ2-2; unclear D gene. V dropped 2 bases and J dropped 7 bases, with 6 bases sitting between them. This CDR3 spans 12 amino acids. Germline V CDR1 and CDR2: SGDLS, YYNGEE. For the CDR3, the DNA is TGTGCCAGCAGCGTTTTTGTCGGGGAGCTGTTTCTT. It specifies CASSVFVGELFL.

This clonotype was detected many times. CDR3 region: CASSLGFGNLQETQYF. Written as DNA, the CDR3 is TGTGCCAGCAGTTTGGGATTCGGGAACCTCCAAGAGACCCAGTACTTC. This chain uses TRBV28 with TRBJ2-5, with TRBD2 as a possible D gene (5 bases). Trimming took 3 bases from V and 1 from J, leaving 15 bases between them. Germline V gene sequence: CDR1 MDHEN, CDR2 SYDVKM. CDR3 length: 16 residues.

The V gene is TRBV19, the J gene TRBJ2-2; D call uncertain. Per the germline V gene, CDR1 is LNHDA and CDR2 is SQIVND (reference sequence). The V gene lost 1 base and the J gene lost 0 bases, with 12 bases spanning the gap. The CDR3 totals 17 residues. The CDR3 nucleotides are TGTGCCAGTAGTATAGTATTCAGCGCCACGAACACCGGGGAGCTGTTTTTT. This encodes CASSIVFSATNTGELFF.

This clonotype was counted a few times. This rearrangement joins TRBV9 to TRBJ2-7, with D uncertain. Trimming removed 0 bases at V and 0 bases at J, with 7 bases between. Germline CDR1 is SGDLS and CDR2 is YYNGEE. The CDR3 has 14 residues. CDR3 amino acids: CASSVGATSYEQYF. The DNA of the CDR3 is TGTGCCAGCAGCGTAGGAGCAACCTCCTACGAGCAGTACTTC.

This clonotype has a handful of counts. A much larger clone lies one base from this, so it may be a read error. CDR3 amino acids: CSAPDSSHDALF. DNA for the CDR3: TGCAGTGCTCCGGACAGCAGTCATGACGCTCTCTTT. This chain connects TRBV20-1 to TRBJ1-1, with a possible D match to TRBD1 (6 bases). Germline lookup yields CDR1 DFQATT and CDR2 SNEGSKA (reference sequence). The CDR3 totals 12 residues.

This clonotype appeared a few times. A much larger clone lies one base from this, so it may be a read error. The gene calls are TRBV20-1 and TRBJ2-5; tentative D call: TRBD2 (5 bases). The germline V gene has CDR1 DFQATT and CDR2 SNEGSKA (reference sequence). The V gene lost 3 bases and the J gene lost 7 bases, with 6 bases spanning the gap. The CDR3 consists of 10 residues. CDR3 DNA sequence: TGCAGTGCTAGTGGAGGGACCCAGTACTTC. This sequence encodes CSASGGTQYF.

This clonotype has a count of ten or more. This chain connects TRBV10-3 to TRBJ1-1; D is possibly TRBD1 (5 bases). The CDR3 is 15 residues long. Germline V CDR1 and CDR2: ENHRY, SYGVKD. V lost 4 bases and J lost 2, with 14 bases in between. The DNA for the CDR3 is TGTGCCATCAGTGTCTCCCAGGGCTTAAACACTGAAGCTTTCTTT. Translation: CAISVSQGLNTEAFF.

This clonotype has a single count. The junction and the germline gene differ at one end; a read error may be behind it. In nucleotides, the CDR3 is TGTGCCAACAGTACCCCCCGCCAGGGGGGCGTTCATCAGCCCCAGCATTTT. This sequence encodes CANSTPRQGGVHQPQHF. The rearrangement joins TRBV28 to TRBJ1-5; 7 nucleotides align to TRBD1. Germline V gene data show CDR1 as MDHEN and CDR2 as SYDVKM. The CDR3 has 17 residues. The variable domain in full, with the rest retrieved from reference TRBV28 and TRBJ1-5, is DVKVTQSSRYLVKRTGEKVFLECVQDMDHENMFWYRQDPGLGLRLIYFSYDVKMKEKGDIPEGYSVSREKKERFSLILESASTNQTSMYLCANSTPRQGGVHQPQHFGDGTRLSIL.

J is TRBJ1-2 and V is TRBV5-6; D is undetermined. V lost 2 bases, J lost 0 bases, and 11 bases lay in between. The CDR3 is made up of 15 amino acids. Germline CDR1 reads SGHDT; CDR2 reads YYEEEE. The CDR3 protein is CASSLGFGTNYGYTF. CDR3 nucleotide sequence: TGTGCCAGCAGCTTAGGGTTCGGAACTAACTATGGCTACACCTTC.

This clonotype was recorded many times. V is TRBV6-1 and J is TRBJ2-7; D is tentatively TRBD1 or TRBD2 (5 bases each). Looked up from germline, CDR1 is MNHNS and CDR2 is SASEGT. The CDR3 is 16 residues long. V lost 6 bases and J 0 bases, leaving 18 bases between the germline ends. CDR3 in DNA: TGTGCCAGCAGCCCCCCGGGGCGCGTTTTCTCCTACGAGCAGTACTTC. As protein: CASSPPGRVFSYEQYF.

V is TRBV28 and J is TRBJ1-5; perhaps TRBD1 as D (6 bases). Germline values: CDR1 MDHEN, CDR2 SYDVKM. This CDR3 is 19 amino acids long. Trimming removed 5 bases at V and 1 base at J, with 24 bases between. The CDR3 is CASSTNVAGTGMSNQPQHF. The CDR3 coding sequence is TGTGCCAGCAGTACGAATGTAGCGGGTACAGGGATGAGCAATCAGCCCCAGCATTTT.

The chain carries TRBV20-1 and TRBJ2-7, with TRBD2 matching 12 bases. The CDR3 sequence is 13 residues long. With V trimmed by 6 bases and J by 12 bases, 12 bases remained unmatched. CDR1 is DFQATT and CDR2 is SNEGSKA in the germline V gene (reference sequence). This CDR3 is CSARLAGDRDMYF. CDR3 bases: TGCAGTGCAAGACTAGCGGGAGATCGCGATATGTACTTC.

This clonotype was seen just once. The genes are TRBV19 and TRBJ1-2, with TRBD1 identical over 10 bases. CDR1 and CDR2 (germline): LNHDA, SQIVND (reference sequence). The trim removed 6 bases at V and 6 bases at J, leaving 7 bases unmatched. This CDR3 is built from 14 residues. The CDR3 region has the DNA TGTGCCAGTAGAAATCCGGGACAGGGGAATGGCTACACCTTC. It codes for CASRNPGQGNGYTF.

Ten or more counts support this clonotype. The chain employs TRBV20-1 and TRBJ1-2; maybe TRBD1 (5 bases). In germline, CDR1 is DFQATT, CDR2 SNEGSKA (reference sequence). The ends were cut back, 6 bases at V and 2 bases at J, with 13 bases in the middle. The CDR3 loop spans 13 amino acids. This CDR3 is CSAPTTENYGYTF. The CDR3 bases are TGCAGTGCCCCTACGACAGAGAACTATGGCTACACCTTC.

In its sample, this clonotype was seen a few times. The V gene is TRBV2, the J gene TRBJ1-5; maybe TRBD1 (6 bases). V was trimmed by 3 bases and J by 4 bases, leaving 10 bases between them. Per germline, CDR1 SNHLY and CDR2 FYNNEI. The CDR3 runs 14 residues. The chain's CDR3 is CASSEEGGNQPQHF. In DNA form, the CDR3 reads TGTGCCAGCAGTGAGGAAGGGGGAAATCAGCCCCAGCATTTT.